One T cell receptor (beta chain) is described in this entry. The sample is drawn from a study of monozygotic twins with inflammatory bowel disease. Each CDR3 protein gets one entry in TCRdb, which reprocessed the 5' RACE reads and gives no DNA. The sample features around 230,000 distinct CDR3 sequences, with 1.5% to 2% in its top ten. The specimen sequenced was blood. The receptor comes from a human donor with ulcerative colitis or Crohn's disease, or a healthy co-twin of an affected twin (not recorded which).

The chain's CDR3 is CASSPRTSSGNTIYF. The rearrangement links TRBV18 to TRBJ1-3. The CDR3 totals 15 residues. CDR1 and CDR2 (germline): KGHSH, LQKENI.